This T cell receptor beta chain emerged from a study of Ad26.COV2.S vaccination and SARS-CoV-2 variants (dated by TCRdb to about 2021). Regarding the complete study: Sequencing of the TCRbeta repertoire served to evaluate the specificity and breadth of SARS-CoV-2-reactive T cell receptors following Ad26.COV2.S vaccination. A total of approximately 30 samples were included in the TCR-sequenced set, comprising around 19 Ad26.COV2.S vaccine recipients, 5 placebo recipients and 8 SARS-CoV-2 convalescent individuals. General study outcomes and caveats: According to the authors, total T cell responses may have been underestimated by the TCR breadth and depth analyses. Higher spike-specific TCR breadth was observed in Ad26.COV2.S recipients than in placebo recipients (P = 0.0014). Vaccine and placebo recipients had comparable non-spike TCR breadth, which fits with the vaccine containing only spike. After vaccination, substantial breadth of spike-specific CD8+ and CD4+ T cell responses was reported.

About this clone: Its recognized antigen is unknown. No much larger clone is present one base from it, and per-base qualities are unavailable.

The immunoSEQ Assay was used to sequence TCRbeta CDR3 regions. After extraction, genomic DNA underwent amplification by bias-controlled multiplex PCR, followed by high-throughput sequencing. Per the authors' processing: To quantify the absolute abundance of each unique TCRbeta CDR3 region, sequences were collapsed and filtered. T cell fraction was estimated by normalizing TCRbeta template counts to usable DNA, with usable DNA measured through amplification of reference genes found in all nucleated cells. Repertoire TCRs were annotated as SARS-CoV-2-specific by exact matching of V gene, CDR3 amino acid sequence and J gene to a known reactive TCR set. The reference SARS-CoV-2 TCR set was obtained from MIRA and was filtered for enrichment in COVID-19-positive ImmuneCODE repertoires, whereby public or cross-reactive TCRs were removed. Using the MIRA antigens, annotated TCRs were further analysed by specific ORF or by position within an ORF. Breadth was defined as annotated unique rearrangements over total unique productive rearrangements; depth was the summed frequency of those rearrangements. TCR breadth was compared between groups using two-sided Wilcoxon rank-sum tests. Here the immuneACCESS table is served through TCRdb, limited to in-frame sequences with V and J called. Missing clones are a known gap in these copies; in checked studies unresolved V genes cover under half, and the rest lacks a known reason. That table supplies the V and J calls and clone size; D and trimming were determined from the DNA. Across this sample there are 87,000 or so clones, with roughly 84% seen only once. About a sixth of the sample is taken by the ten largest.

Reading the label with the study, this specimen's time point is: individuals recovered from natural SARS-CoV-2 infection. From the cysteine through the phenylalanine, the CDR3 covers 13 amino acids. Only the CDR3 region is kept as DNA, spanning 39 bases read in frame from base 1. Trimming accounts for 1 base at V and 5 bases at J, while the number of junction bases matched to no gene is 1. The chain was built from TRBV12-3 or TRBV12-4 and TRBJ2-5; 7 bases in the middle match TRBD2. The clonotype comes from a human donor who had recovered from COVID-19. This specimen consisted of peripheral blood, obtained after recovery from COVID-19. The sequence in DNA is TGTGCCAGCAGTTTAGGCGGGAGTGAGACCCAGTACTTC. It translates as CASSLGGSETQYF.